This T cell receptor beta chain was identified during a study of beta chain features in type 1 diabetes (dated by TCRdb to the late 2010s). Looking at the study overall: Patients and healthy donors did not differ in mean age, gender distribution, total cell number or subset yield. A total of around 110,000,000 sorted cells were examined across all samples, and RNA yield correlated strongly with the number of cells per subset. In the study, recently diagnosed type 1 diabetes patients and matched healthy donors were compared on the TCRB repertoires of their sorted circulating CD4+ T cell subsets. Naive and central memory subsets were obtained from all 30 or so donors, but regulatory and stem cell-like memory subsets were isolated from only 8 patients and roughly eight healthy donors.

This clone was seen a handful of times. Its antigen target is currently unknown. Base qualities are not at hand, and no much larger clone is one base apart. From each donor, a single peripheral blood sample of 100 to 150 mL on average was drawn into heparinised tubes. Using a panel that included CD45RO, CCR7, CD25, CD127, CD95 and CD27, naive, central memory, regulatory and stem cell-like memory CD4+ T cells were sorted on a BD FACSAria II. Purity was above 95% for every sorted population. PBMCs were separated immediately by Lymphoprep density gradient centrifugation and were stained directly, without being cultured. So that batch effects would be minimized, each experiment stained and sorted samples in pairs, pairing one healthy donor with one patient. The entire amount of isolated RNA was reverse transcribed using the High Capacity cDNA Reverse Transcription Kit, so the sequenced TCRB transcripts were expressed ones. Deep immunoSEQ sequencing was performed on naive, central memory and regulatory T cell samples, with an average of roughly 3.6 million total reads per sample. Sorted cells were lysed in RLT buffer, and RNA was extracted using DNase-treated RNeasy Micro or Mini kits according to cell number. To prevent cross-contamination, each cell subset was processed individually, whereas patient and healthy donor samples were processed jointly. The immunoSEQ multiplex PCR was used to amplify TCRB sequences from cDNA, generating 87-bp fragments that spanned the CDR3 region. Sequencing of the amplicons was done on the Illumina HiSeq platform. The original methods were these. Synthetic template baselines were used to correct PCR bias computationally, reads within Hamming distance 2 were collapsed, and singletons that could not be merged were discarded. By aligning reads against IMGT, V, D and J genes, CDR3 length, and insertions or deletions at six rearrangement sites were assigned. Clonotype counts were normalized to sorted cell number within each subset before computing true diversity and Gini coefficients with the tcR R package. The overlap coefficient, calculated on TCRB nucleotide sequences, was used to measure repertoire sharing. TCRdb mirrors the immuneACCESS table, restricted to in-frame sequences. Some clones are absent from its copies; in checked studies, under half trace to an unresolved V gene, and the reason for the others is unknown. V and J calls and clone size are as listed in that table; D and trimming were resolved from the DNA. This sample lists a few hundred thousand clones; 27% were detected once. The leading ten clones occupy more than 3% of the sample.

General findings and caveats noted by the study authors: Because small numbers of individuals were included in the HLA sub-analyses, any influence of HLA type on TCRB rearrangement was left unresolved. Sequencing cDNA rather than genomic DNA could over-represent highly expressing activated cells, although activation and CD3 levels did not differ between groups. Naive, central memory and regulatory TCRB repertoires appeared more similar among patients than among healthy donors. In all four CD4+ subsets, TCRB CDR3 length was moderately but significantly shorter in type 1 diabetes patients. Fewer insertions and more nucleotide deletions at VDJ recombination sites were observed in patients with type 1 diabetes, implying thymic rearrangement abnormalities. Shorter templates might have been favored by PCR, but patient and control samples were amplified and corrected together, so both groups would have been affected equally by any skew.

Based on the germline V gene, the CDR1 and CDR2 sequences are SGHTA and FQGNSA. Compared with germline, V lacks 5 bases and J lacks 4 bases; bases without a gene match: 9. Including cysteine and phenylalanine, the CDR3 has 16 amino acids. Only the CDR3 portion is preserved as DNA: 48 bases, with reading frame beginning at the first base. This sequence uses TRBV7-2 and TRBJ2-7, with 12 bases aligning to TRBD2. The sequenced material came from central memory CD4+ T cells from blood. The clonotype was recovered from a young man in good health. The CDR3 region reads CASSPRASGRVYEQYF. The bases read TGTGCCAGCAGCCCCCGGGCTAGCGGGAGGGTTTACGAGCAGTACTTC.